The next 11 T cell receptor beta chains were all read from a single sample in a study of T-cell memory formation after mild COVID-19. MiXCR, applied by TCRdb to the 5' RACE reads, yields one record per CDR3 protein. The repertoire consists of approximately 500,000 distinct CDR3 sequences, with roughly 25% occurring once and the leading ten covering roughly an eighth. Material for sequencing was PBMCs or a T cell subset sorted from them (not recorded which). The source of these receptors is an adult woman who had mild COVID-19 (a few samples of this study predate the infection). Cell type and time point are not known.

This chain uses TRBV12-3 or TRBV12-4 with TRBJ1-1, with D unclear. V was pared by 5 bases and J by 5 bases, with 12 bases between. This CDR3 is 13 amino acids long. The CDR3 DNA sequence: TGTGCCAGCAGTAGACCCCCGGTTACTGAAGCTTTCTTT. Its translation: CASSRPPVTEAFF.

The rearrangement joins TRBV12-3 or TRBV12-4 to TRBJ2-7; perhaps TRBD1 as D (5 bases). The V gene lost 5 bases and the J gene lost 3 bases, with 14 bases spanning the gap. The CDR3 extends over 14 amino acids. This CDR3 is CASSARTRNYEQYF. In nucleotides, the CDR3 is TGTGCCAGCAGTGCGAGGACACGGAACTACGAGCAGTACTTC.

This clonotype has more than one count but fewer than ten. This chain's CDR3 is CSASDAITGAYEQYF. CDR3 in DNA: TGCAGTGCTAGCGACGCGATTACAGGGGCCTACGAGCAGTACTTC. The rearrangement joins TRBV20-1 to TRBJ2-7, with 7 bases lining up with TRBD1. Looked up from germline, CDR1 is DFQATT and CDR2 is SNEGSKA (reference sequence). The V segment lost 3 bases and the J segment 2 bases; nucleotides outside the gene matches: 10. The CDR3 spans 15 residues.

The sample holds a few counts of this clonotype. The CDR3 region has the DNA TGTGCCAGCAGCTCGCTCCTCCCTGAAGCTTTCTTT. Encoded protein: CASSSLLPEAFF. The chain carries TRBV7-8 and TRBJ1-1, with D uncertain. Germline CDR1 and CDR2: SGHVS and FQNEAQ. The CDR3 is 12 residues long. V was cut by 4 bases and J by 6 bases, with 9 bases left in between. Combining the CDR3 with reference TRBV7-8 and TRBJ1-1 gives the whole variable domain GAGVSQSPRYKVAKRGQDVALRCDPISGHVSLFWYQQALGQGPEFLTYFQNEAQLDKSGLPSDRFFAERPEGSVSTLKIQRTQQEDSAVYLCASSSLLPEAFFGQGTRLTVV.

This chain connects TRBV20-1 to TRBJ2-7; TRBD2 matches at 10 bases. Germline CDR1 and CDR2: DFQATT and SNEGSKA (reference sequence). Unmatched junction bases numbered 6, after V lost 3 bases and J lost 4 bases. The length of the CDR3 is 14 residues. For the CDR3, the DNA is TGCAGTGCTAGGGGGCTAGCGGGAGCGTACGAGCAGTACTTC. Protein sequence: CSARGLAGAYEQYF.

This clonotype was detected a few times. This sequence joins TRBV2 and TRBJ2-7; D may be TRBD1 (6 bases). Deletions cut 7 bases from V and 2 bases from J, with 15 bases between. CDR1 and CDR2 from the germline V gene are SNHLY and FYNNEI. The CDR3 is made up of 14 amino acids. CDR3 coding DNA: TGTGCCAGCAATTGGGGGCTTGGGCCCTACGAGCAGTACTTC. Residues: CASNWGLGPYEQYF.

This sequence joins TRBV4-3 and TRBJ2-1; no reliable D call. The CDR3 totals 17 residues. Germline lookup yields CDR1 LGHNA and CDR2 YSLEER. V shed 4 bases and J shed 0 bases, with 16 bases lying between them. The CDR3 DNA reads TGCGCCAGCAGCCTTATCCTCGGGTGGAGCTCCTACAATGAGCAGTTCTTC. Amino acids: CASSLILGWSSYNEQFF.

In its sample, this clonotype was seen a few times. The rearrangement joins TRBV15 to TRBJ2-3, with TRBD2 identical over 10 bases. Trimming cost V 0 bases and J 4 bases; bases outside gene matches: 13. The CDR3 is 19 residues long. Germline-derived CDR1 and CDR2 are LNHNV and YYDKDF (reference sequence). CDR3 amino acids: CATSRDWLAGASRADTQYF. The CDR3, as DNA: TGTGCCACCAGCAGAGATTGGCTAGCGGGAGCCTCGCGGGCAGATACGCAGTATTTT. The variable domain in full, completed from reference TRBV15 and TRBJ2-3, reads DAMVIQNPRYQVTQFGKPVTLSCSQTLNHNVMYWYQQKSSQAPKLLFHYYDKDFNNEADTPDNFQSRRPNTSFCFLDIRSPGLGDTAMYLCATSRDWLAGASRADTQYFGPGTRLTVL.

This clonotype was seen more than once but under ten times. This chain uses TRBV3-1 with TRBJ1-1; 9 positions agree with TRBD1. Per germline, CDR1 LGHDT and CDR2 YNNKEL (reference sequence). V trimming: 6 bases; J trimming: 2 bases; junction bases outside the gene matches: 10. This CDR3 has 16 amino acids. CDR3: CASRDRGKTSNTEAFF. The CDR3 DNA follows: TGTGCCAGCAGGGACAGGGGCAAGACCTCAAACACTGAAGCTTTCTTT. The full variable domain, in which reference TRBV3-1 and TRBJ1-1 provide the parts outside the CDR3, is DTAVSQTPKYLVTQMGNDKSIKCEQNLGHDTMYWYKQDSKKFLKIMFSYNNKELIINETVPNRFSPKSPDKAHLNLHINSLELGDSAVYFCASRDRGKTSNTEAFFGQGTRLTVV.

This chain connects TRBV12-3 or TRBV12-4 to TRBJ1-1; D is unresolved. The CDR3 consists of 13 residues. V lost 4 bases to trimming and J lost 5 bases, with 11 bases between them. The DNA for the CDR3 is TGTGCCAGCAGTTCGCATGCAACTACTGAAGCTTTCTTT. Its translation is CASSSHATTEAFF.

The sample holds a few counts of this clonotype. This chain joins TRBV3-1 and TRBJ2-1; D unresolved. There are 15 residues in the CDR3. Germline V gene data show CDR1 as LGHDT and CDR2 as YNNKEL (reference sequence). The V end was cut by 1 base, the J end by 9 bases, with 16 bases between. For the CDR3, the DNA is TGTGCCAGCAGCCAAGGTCCTCGACGGTCTCTTGAGCAGTTCTTC. Translated: CASSQGPRRSLEQFF.